This is a list of T cell receptor beta chains from one sample in a study of blood T cell repertoires in COVID-19. Generated by immunoSEQ multiplex PCR, the TCRdb table keeps only in-frame clones and is missing some. Seen here are under 200,000 clones, roughly 82% observed once, and the top ten hold about 5%. The material sequenced was PBMCs or T cells enriched from blood (not recorded which). These receptors were taken from a woman in her fifties or sixties with acute COVID-19. The CDR3 runs from the conserved cysteine through the conserved F or W. The D gene is left open where the match is weak. Not every row has a clone size; where given, it reads once, few, many or a size class.

abundance	j_gene	len	d_gene	v_gene	CDR3aa	CDR3nt
-	TRBJ2-7	13	-	TRBV10-3	CAISTLQAYEQYF	TGTGCCATCAGTACCTTACAGGCCTACGAGCAGTACTTC
-	TRBJ1-1	13	-	TRBV6-2/TRBV6-3	CASSYSGSSGAFF	TGTGCCAGCAGTTACTCTGGCTCCTCGGGGGCTTTCTTT
-	TRBJ2-7	13	-	TRBV7-2	CASRIAGQHEQYF	TGTGCCAGCAGAATCGCGGGACAGCACGAGCAGTACTTC
-	TRBJ2-2	15	TRBD2	TRBV6-6	CASSFTSGGTGELFF	TGTGCCAGCAGTTTTACTAGCGGGGGGACCGGGGAGCTGTTTTTT
-	TRBJ1-4	16	-	TRBV3-1/TRBV3-2	CASSQPLSMGGEKLFF	TGTGCCAGCAGCCAACCCCTGAGCATGGGAGGGGAAAAACTGTTTTTT
-	TRBJ2-7	15	TRBD1	TRBV2	CASSWDRGLFYEQYF	TGTGCCAGCAGCTGGGACAGGGGGCTGTTTTATGAGCAGTACTTC
-	TRBJ1-2	14	-	TRBV9	CASSVPGSSHGYTF	TGTGCCAGCAGCGTTCCGGGATCGAGCCATGGCTACACCTTC
-	TRBJ1-1	14	-	TRBV14	CASSPGPASTEAFF	TGTGCCAGCAGCCCTGGGCCAGCCTCCACTGAAGCTTTCTTT
-	TRBJ2-7	15	TRBD1	TRBV19	CASSFRQGGGYEQYF	TGTGCCAGTAGTTTCCGACAGGGGGGAGGCTACGAGCAGTACTTC
once	TRBJ1-6	17	TRBD1	TRBV18	CASSPPWGTGSNSPLHF	TGTGCCAGCTCACCACCGTGGGGGACAGGGTCTAATTCACCCCTCCACTTT
-	TRBJ1-2	14	-	TRBV19	CASRGVLRGYGYTF	TGTGCCAGTAGAGGGGTCCTTCGAGGCTATGGCTACACCTTC
-	TRBJ1-1	14	-	TRBV28	CASRFGSENTEAFF	TGTGCCAGCAGGTTCGGGTCCGAGAACACTGAAGCTTTCTTT
-	TRBJ2-1	16	TRBD1	TRBV19	CASSRGPGQSADEQFF	TGTGCCAGTAGTCGCGGACCGGGACAGTCGGCGGATGAGCAGTTCTTC
-	TRBJ2-1	14	TRBD1	TRBV2	CASNTGQRYNEQFF	TGTGCCAGTAATACGGGACAGAGATACAATGAGCAGTTCTTC
-	TRBJ2-3	15	-	TRBV3-1/TRBV3-2	CASSQEGGRADTQYF	TGTGCCAGCAGCCAAGAAGGTGGTCGGGCAGATACGCAGTATTTT
-	TRBJ1-6	16	-	TRBV4-3	CASSQGWQGVSSPLHF	TGCGCCAGCAGCCAAGGTTGGCAGGGTGTAAGCTCACCCCTCCACTTT
-	TRBJ1-2	15	-	TRBV9	CASSGEKRGGYGYTF	TGTGCCAGCAGCGGGGAGAAGAGGGGAGGCTACGGCTACACCTTC
medium-sized	TRBJ2-5	12	-	TRBV19	CASSTTTGTQYF	TGTGCCAGTAGTACCACCACTGGGACCCAGTACTTC
-	TRBJ2-1	14	TRBD2	TRBV7-9	CASSLGSGSNEQFF	TGTGCCAGCAGCTTAGGTAGCGGGAGCAATGAGCAGTTCTTC
-	TRBJ2-3	15	TRBD2	TRBV27	CASGLAGGPSDTQYF	TGTGCCAGCGGCTTAGCGGGAGGGCCGTCAGATACGCAGTATTTT
-	TRBJ2-1	14	-	TRBV5-1	CASSSISRGGEQFF	TGCGCCAGCAGCTCGATCTCTAGGGGCGGTGAGCAGTTCTTC
-	TRBJ2-5	14	-	TRBV5-4	CASSFRSYQETQYF	TGTGCCAGCAGCTTTCGGAGTTACCAAGAGACCCAGTACTTC
-	TRBJ2-5	13	-	TRBV5-6	CASSASGPRAQYF	TGTGCCAGCAGCGCGTCGGGTCCGAGGGCCCAGTACTTC
-	TRBJ2-3	18	TRBD2	TRBV19	CASSVGTSGGKSTDTQYF	TGTGCCAGTAGTGTCGGGACTAGCGGGGGGAAGAGCACAGATACGCAGTATTTT
-	TRBJ1-2	13	-	TRBV4-3	CASSQDHSYGYTF	TGCGCCAGCAGCCAAGATCACAGCTATGGCTACACCTTC
once	TRBJ2-5	13	-	TRBV27	CASSTNGVETQYF	TGTGCCAGCAGTACTAACGGGGTGGAGACCCAGTACTTC
-	TRBJ1-2	14	-	TRBV29-1	CSAGTGTWVDGYTF	TGCAGCGCCGGGACTGGAACTTGGGTGGATGGCTACACCTTC
-	TRBJ2-3	16	-	TRBV27	CASSSGWQGQSDTQYF	TGTGCCAGCAGTTCCGGTTGGCAGGGGCAATCAGATACGCAGTATTTT
-	TRBJ2-3	14	-	TRBV5-8	CASSFKLSTDTQYF	TGTGCCAGCAGCTTTAAACTCAGCACAGATACGCAGTATTTT
-	TRBJ1-2	11	TRBD1	TRBV29-1	CSVELGTGNFF	TGCAGCGTTGAATTGGGGACAGGGAACTTCTTC
-	TRBJ2-3	16	TRBD2	TRBV9	CASTDRLTSLPDTQYF	TGTGCCAGCACCGATCGCCTGACTAGCTTGCCGGATACGCAGTATTTT
-	TRBJ1-4	15	TRBD1	TRBV27	CASSLGTEYNEKLFF	TGTGCCAGCAGTCTCGGGACAGAGTATAATGAAAAACTGTTTTTT
-	TRBJ2-1	14	-	TRBV5-1	CASSPGSSYNEQFF	TGCGCCAGCAGCCCCGGGAGCTCCTACAATGAGCAGTTCTTC
-	TRBJ2-7	13	TRBD2	TRBV27	CASRLAGVGEQYF	TGTGCCAGCAGACTAGCGGGAGTAGGCGAGCAGTACTTC
-	TRBJ1-5	13	-	TRBV18	CASSPGGNQPQHF	TGTGCCAGCTCACCTGGCGGGAATCAGCCCCAGCATTTT
-	TRBJ1-5	14	TRBD1	TRBV27	CASSSGTVPRAQHF	TGTGCCAGCAGTTCCGGGACAGTCCCGCGGGCCCAGCATTTT
few	TRBJ2-5	16	TRBD2	TRBV4-3	CASSQTTSGAVGTQYF	TGCGCCAGCAGCCAAACTACTAGCGGGGCGGTGGGGACCCAGTACTTC
once	TRBJ1-1	13	-	TRBV12-3/TRBV12-4	CASSSTRGTEAFF	TGTGCCAGCAGTTCGACGCGGGGAACTGAAGCTTTCTTT
-	TRBJ1-6	15	TRBD1	TRBV3-1/TRBV3-2	CAGSPRGQIPSPLHF	TGTGCCGGCAGCCCCCGGGGACAGATCCCTTCACCCCTCCACTTT
-	TRBJ2-3	13	-	TRBV4-1	CASSQEERRTQYF	TGCGCCAGCAGCCAAGAGGAGCGAAGGACGCAGTATTTT
-	TRBJ1-1	14	-	TRBV6-5	CASSYGTLNTEAFF	TGTGCCAGCAGTTACGGGACTTTGAACACTGAAGCTTTCTTT
once	TRBJ1-1	18	TRBD1	TRBV5-1	CASSLRSQRQGALTEAFF	TGCGCCAGCAGCCTCAGATCCCAGAGACAGGGGGCGCTCACTGAAGCTTTCTTT
-	TRBJ2-7	13	-	TRBV18	CASSPAGDHEQYF	TGTGCCAGCTCACCCGCGGGCGACCACGAGCAGTACTTC
-	TRBJ1-1	14	-	TRBV10-2	CASRPEGMNTEAFF	TGCGCCAGCAGACCCGAGGGAATGAACACTGAAGCTTTCTTT